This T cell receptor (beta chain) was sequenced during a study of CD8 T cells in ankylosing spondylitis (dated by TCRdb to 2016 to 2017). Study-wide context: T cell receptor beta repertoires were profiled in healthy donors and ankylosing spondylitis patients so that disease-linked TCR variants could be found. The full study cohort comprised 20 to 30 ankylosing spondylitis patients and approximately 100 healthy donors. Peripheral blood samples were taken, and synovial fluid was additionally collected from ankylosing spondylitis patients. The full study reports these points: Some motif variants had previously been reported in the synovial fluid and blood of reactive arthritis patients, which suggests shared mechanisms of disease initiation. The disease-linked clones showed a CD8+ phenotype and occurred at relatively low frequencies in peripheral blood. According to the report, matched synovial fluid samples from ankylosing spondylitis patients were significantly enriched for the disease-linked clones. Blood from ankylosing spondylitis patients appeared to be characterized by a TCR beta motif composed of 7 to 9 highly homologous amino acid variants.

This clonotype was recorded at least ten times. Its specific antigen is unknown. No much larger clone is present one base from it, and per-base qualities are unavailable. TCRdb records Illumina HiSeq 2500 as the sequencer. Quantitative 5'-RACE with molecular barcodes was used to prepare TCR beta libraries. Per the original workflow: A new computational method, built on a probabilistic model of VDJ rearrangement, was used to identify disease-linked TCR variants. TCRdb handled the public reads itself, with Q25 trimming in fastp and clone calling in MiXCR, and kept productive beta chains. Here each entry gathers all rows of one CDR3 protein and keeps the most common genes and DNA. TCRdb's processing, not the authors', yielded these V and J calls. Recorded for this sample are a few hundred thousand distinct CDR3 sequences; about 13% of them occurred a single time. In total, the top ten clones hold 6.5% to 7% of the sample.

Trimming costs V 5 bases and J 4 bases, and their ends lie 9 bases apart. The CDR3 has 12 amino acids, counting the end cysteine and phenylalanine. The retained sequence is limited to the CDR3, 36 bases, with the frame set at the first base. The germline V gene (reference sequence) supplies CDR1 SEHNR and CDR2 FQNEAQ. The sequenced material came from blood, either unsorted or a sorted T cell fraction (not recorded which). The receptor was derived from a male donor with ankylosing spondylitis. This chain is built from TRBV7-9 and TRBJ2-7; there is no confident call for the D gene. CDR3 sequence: CASSLGWYEQYF. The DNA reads TGTGCCAGCAGCCTCGGGTGGTACGAGCAGTACTTC.